This passage covers 24 T cell receptor beta chains from one sample sequenced in a study of shared clonotypes between healthy human individuals. Method: immunoSEQ multiplex PCR; TCRdb's copy keeps in-frame clones and lacks some. The data show roughly 2.1 million clones, with more than 85% seen just once and 1.5% to 2% held by the top ten. CD8 cells regarded as naive lacked CD45RO, were positively chosen for CCR7, and omitted terminally differentiated effector memory CD45RA+ cells. Sequenced sample: naive CD8+ T cells from PBMCs. The receptors stem from a man aged 18 to 30 in good health. Some clones in this sample may be carry-over from other donors' samples.

A remark on this clone: The same CDR3 arises from other DNA sequences in this sample as well. This chain uses TRBV9 with TRBJ2-7; 11 bases line up with TRBD2. The germline gives CDR1 SGDLS, CDR2 YYNGEE. Trimming took 0 bases from V and 3 from J; bases not matched to a gene: 2. The CDR3 consists of 15 residues. CDR3 sequence reads: CASSVEGTSGYEQYF. As DNA, the CDR3 is TGTGCCAGCAGCGTAGAAGGGACTAGCGGCTACGAGCAGTACTTC.

This clone was counted a single time. This CDR3 is CASSASGRLVTDTQYF. The DNA of the CDR3 is TGTGCCAGCAGCGCCAGCGGGAGGCTTGTCACAGATACGCAGTATTTT. The chain couples TRBV5-4 to TRBJ2-3, with TRBD2 matching over 9 bases. This CDR3 has 16 amino acids. Germline V gene lookup returns CDR1 SGHNT and CDR2 YYREEE (reference sequence). J gave up 2 bases and V 4 bases, and 8 bases lay outside the gene matches.

This chain links TRBV7-9 with TRBJ2-1; D possibly corresponds to TRBD1 (5 bases). Germline V gene data show CDR1 as SEHNR and CDR2 as FQNEAQ (reference sequence). V was pared by 5 bases and J by 5 bases, with 13 bases between. The CDR3 length is 14 residues. For the CDR3, the DNA is TGTGCCAGCAGCCCCGACACAGGCCACAATGAGCAGTTCTTC. Residues: CASSPDTGHNEQFF. Full variable domain (missing parts from reference TRBV7-9 and TRBJ2-1): DTGVSQNPRHKITKRGQNVTFRCDPISEHNRLYWYRQTLGQGPEFLTYFQNEAQLEKSRLLSDRFSAERPKGSFSTLEIQRTEQGDSAMYLCASSPDTGHNEQFFGPGTRLTVL.

This clone was observed once. The chain is built from TRBV4-1 and TRBJ2-7; D gene uncertain. This CDR3 contains 15 residues. V was pared by 0 bases and J by 2 bases, with 11 bases between. Germline assignment: CDR1 MGHRA and CDR2 YSYEKL. As DNA, the CDR3 is TGCGCCAGCAGCCAAGATTCCCGGGCGACCTACGAGCAGTACTTC. Its protein is CASSQDSRATYEQYF.

CDR3 in DNA: TGTGCCACCAGCAGAGATCGGGGGGAAAATCAGCCCCAGCATTTT. It yields the protein CATSRDRGENQPQHF. The J gene is TRBJ1-5, the V gene TRBV15; a possible D gene is TRBD1 (5 bases). V gave up 0 bases and J gave up 4 bases, with 10 bases separating them. Germline V gene sequence: CDR1 LNHNV, CDR2 YYDKDF (reference sequence). The CDR3 sequence is 15 residues long.

CDR3 loop: CASSLGQEPGASYEQYF. The CDR3 nucleotides are TGTGCCAGCAGTTTGGGACAGGAGCCGGGAGCTTCCTACGAGCAGTACTTC. The rearrangement joins TRBV27 to TRBJ2-7; TRBD1 agrees at 8 bases. In germline, CDR1 is MNHEY, CDR2 SMNVEV (reference sequence). CDR3 size: 17 residues. V lost 3 bases to trimming and J lost 1 base; unmatched junction nucleotides: 11.

This clone was seen only once. The genes are TRBV5-6 and TRBJ1-2; unclear D gene. Trimming stripped 7 bases from V and 8 bases from J, with 15 bases between. This CDR3 contains 12 residues. Germline V gene sequence: CDR1 SGHDT, CDR2 YYEEEE. The CDR3: CASGYGNKGYTF. DNA for the CDR3: TGTGCCAGCGGTTACGGGAATAAAGGCTACACCTTC. Using reference TRBV5-6 and TRBJ1-2 for the parts outside the CDR3, the full variable domain is DAGVTQSPTHLIKTRGQQVTLRCSPKSGHDTVSWYQQALGQGPQFIFQYYEEEERQRGNFPDRFSGHQFPNYSSELNVNALLLGDSALYLCASGYGNKGYTFGSGTRLTVV.

The chain uses TRBV29-1 and TRBJ1-1; D ambiguous. The CDR3 is 13 amino acids. Germline V gene data show CDR1 as SQVTM and CDR2 as ANQGSEA. The V and J ends lost 2 bases and 12 bases respectively, with 19 bases between them. The CDR3 nucleotides read TGCAGCGTTGAACAACGGGAGGTCGGCGGGACTTTCTTT. It specifies CSVEQREVGGTFF.

Note on this clone: The same CDR3 is also encoded by other DNA sequences in this sample. The V and J genes are TRBV27 and TRBJ2-7; D is unclear. V was pared by 3 bases and J by 3 bases, with 9 bases between. Germline assignment: CDR1 MNHEY and CDR2 SMNVEV (reference sequence). This CDR3 has 13 amino acids. The CDR3 sequence is CASSFGLLYEQYF. The CDR3 DNA sequence: TGTGCCAGCAGTTTTGGCTTGCTCTACGAGCAGTACTTC.

The chain couples TRBV27 to TRBJ2-3; TRBD1 is a possible D gene (5 bases). The CDR3 has 16 residues. The germline V gene has CDR1 MNHEY and CDR2 SMNVEV (reference sequence). Deletions cut 6 bases from V and 4 bases from J, with 20 bases between. As DNA, the CDR3 is TGTGCCAGCAGCCTGGGGCTAATACCGAGGCCAGATACGCAGTATTTT. This translates into CASSLGLIPRPDTQYF.

Only one count was recorded for this clone. The chain couples TRBV7-2 to TRBJ1-1; unclear D gene. V was clipped by 1 base and J by 5 bases, with 8 bases between them. The germline gives CDR1 SGHTA, CDR2 FQGNSA. CDR3 size: 13 residues. In nucleotides, the CDR3 is TGTGCCAGCAGCTTAGATCCAGAGACTGAAGCTTTCTTT. Its protein is CASSLDPETEAFF.

The chain carries TRBV7-8 and TRBJ2-7, with unresolved D. Trimming left V 1 base short and J 0 bases short, with 10 bases between. The CDR3 covers 15 residues. Germline V gene lookup returns CDR1 SGHVS and CDR2 FQNEAQ. The chain's CDR3 is CASSLGRGLSYEQYF. In nucleotides, the CDR3 is TGTGCCAGCAGCTTAGGTCGCGGCCTCTCCTACGAGCAGTACTTC.

V and J are TRBV7-3 and TRBJ2-1, with D maybe TRBD2 (6 bases). Germline V lookup: CDR1 SGHTA, CDR2 FQGTGA. This CDR3 spans 18 amino acids. V was clipped by 3 bases and J by 1 base, with 19 bases between them. The CDR3 protein is CASSFDSLAAGSYNEQFF. The CDR3 coding sequence is TGTGCCAGCAGCTTCGACTCACTAGCTGCCGGGTCCTACAATGAGCAGTTCTTC.

V usage is TRBV6-4 and J usage is TRBJ1-5; a possible D gene is TRBD1 (5 bases). Trimming shortened V by 4 bases and J by 5 bases, and 12 bases separated the two germline ends. Germline CDR1 MRHNA, CDR2 SNTAGT. This CDR3 has 14 amino acids. CDR3 protein: CASSARQRDQPQHF. The CDR3 DNA reads TGTGCCAGCAGTGCCCGACAGAGGGATCAGCCCCAGCATTTT.

The chain links TRBV13 to TRBJ2-7; possibly TRBD1 for D (6 bases). Trimming shortened V by 7 bases and J by 2 bases, and 15 bases separated the two germline ends. CDR1 is PRHDT, CDR2 FYEKMQ, per germline (reference sequence). The CDR3 length is 14 residues. For the CDR3, the DNA is TGTGCCAGCACCTGGGGGCAGGGGCCCTACGAGCAGTACTTC. Its protein is CASTWGQGPYEQYF.

This clone has just a few counts. The gene calls are TRBV5-8 and TRBJ1-1; D is undetermined. The CDR3 extends over 16 amino acids. Trimming shortened V by 3 bases and J by 0 bases, and 15 bases separated the two germline ends. The V gene's germline CDR1 is SGHTS and CDR2 YDEGEE. The CDR3 loop reads CASSSTDTSLNTEAFF. The CDR3 DNA is TGTGCCAGCAGCTCTACGGATACGTCCCTGAACACTGAAGCTTTCTTT.

J is TRBJ2-1 and V is TRBV5-1; D gene uncertain. This CDR3 region has 15 residues. Germline CDR1 and CDR2: SGHRS and YFSETQ. The V and J ends lost 0 bases and 0 bases respectively, with 7 bases between them. The CDR3 coding sequence is TGCGCCAGCAGCTTGGAACAGCCCTCCTACAATGAGCAGTTCTTC. Translated, it gives CASSLEQPSYNEQFF.

The chain couples TRBV4-1 to TRBJ2-2; D is unclear. Germline V lookup: CDR1 MGHRA, CDR2 YSYEKL. The CDR3 covers 15 residues. V was cut by 4 bases and J by 6 bases, with 15 bases left in between. The CDR3 protein is CASSPVTLKPGELFF. CDR3 nucleotides: TGCGCCAGCAGCCCTGTGACCCTTAAGCCCGGGGAGCTGTTTTTT.

CDR3 nucleotides: TGTGCCAGCAGTGAATGGACAGGGGACGAGCAGTACTTC. Amino acid sequence: CASSEWTGDEQYF. The chain has TRBV2 and TRBJ2-7; 9 bases match TRBD1. The ends lost 2 bases at V and 5 bases at J; junction bases unmatched: 1. Germline V gene lookup returns CDR1 SNHLY and CDR2 FYNNEI. The CDR3 has 13 amino acids.

This clone was recorded once. The chain uses TRBV27 and TRBJ2-3; 16 bases match TRBD2. The CDR3 consists of 15 residues. Trimming took 6 bases from V and 9 from J; bases not matched to a gene: 6. From germline, CDR1 is MNHEY and CDR2 SMNVEV (reference sequence). CDR3 bases: TGTGCCAGCAGATCGCCGGGACTAGCGGGAGGGACGCAGTATTTT. It encodes CASRSPGLAGGTQYF.

The genes are TRBV9 and TRBJ2-1, with a possible D match to TRBD2 (6 bases). This CDR3 spans 16 amino acids. Germline V gives CDR1 SGDLS, CDR2 YYNGEE. V was clipped by 3 bases and J by 4 bases, with 17 bases between them. The CDR3 spells CASSAAGGVTYNEQFF. CDR3 DNA sequence: TGTGCCAGCAGCGCCGCCGGCGGGGTTACGTACAATGAGCAGTTCTTC.

On this clone: This specimen includes other DNA sequences encoding the same CDR3. This chain links TRBV27 with TRBJ1-5; 8 bases agree with TRBD1. CDR1 is MNHEY, CDR2 SMNVEV, per germline (reference sequence). This CDR3 comprises 12 residues. The CDR3 region has the DNA TGTGCTTCAAGGACAGGGAATCAGCCCCAGCATTTT. This encodes CASRTGNQPQHF.

The chain employs TRBV27 and TRBJ2-1; tentatively, D is TRBD1 or TRBD2 (5 bases each). Germline values: CDR1 MNHEY, CDR2 SMNVEV (reference sequence). The CDR3 runs to 12 residues. V lost 3 bases and J lost 10, with 10 bases in between. CDR3 nucleotide sequence: TGTGCCAGCAGTTTCCCAGGGAGAGAGCAGTTCTTC. This translates into CASSFPGREQFF.

V usage is TRBV19 and J usage is TRBJ2-3; D gene ambiguous. Germline assignment: CDR1 LNHDA and CDR2 SQIVND (reference sequence). This CDR3 contains 14 residues. Trimming cost V 6 bases and J 5 bases, with 15 bases left between them. The CDR3 sequence is CASRKGWEQDTQYF. The CDR3 DNA sequence: TGTGCCAGTAGAAAAGGCTGGGAACAAGATACGCAGTATTTT.